This TCR beta chain derives from a study of shared clonotypes between healthy human individuals. Study-level background: Donor composition was a couple of women and three men, aged 18 to 49. CD4 naive and memory got three plates each, CD8 naive two, CD8 memory one.

This CDR3 has 13 residues. Trimming took 5 bases from V and 3 from J; bases not matched to a gene: 3. Germline assignment: CDR1 SGHNT and CDR2 YENEEA. Memory CD4+ cells were the fraction left after CD45RA+ naive selection. Repertoires were generated with immunoSEQ multiplex PCR, while TCRdb's copy carries only in-frame clones and drops some. In the table there are approximately 2.5 million clones, around nine tenths of which are singletons. A remark on this clone: The antigen is undetermined.

Broader study findings: Donor scarcity curtailed the genetic and exposure-history diversity represented herein.

Specimen: naive CD4+ T cells sorted from blood. The subset denotes: CD45RA+ positively selected. The chain is built from TRBV11-3 and TRBJ2-7; 8 positions match TRBD1. This receptor was obtained from a young man in good health. The chain's CDR3 is CASSRGQGYEQYF. The DNA of the CDR3 is TGTGCCAGCAGCAGAGGACAGGGCTACGAGCAGTACTTC.